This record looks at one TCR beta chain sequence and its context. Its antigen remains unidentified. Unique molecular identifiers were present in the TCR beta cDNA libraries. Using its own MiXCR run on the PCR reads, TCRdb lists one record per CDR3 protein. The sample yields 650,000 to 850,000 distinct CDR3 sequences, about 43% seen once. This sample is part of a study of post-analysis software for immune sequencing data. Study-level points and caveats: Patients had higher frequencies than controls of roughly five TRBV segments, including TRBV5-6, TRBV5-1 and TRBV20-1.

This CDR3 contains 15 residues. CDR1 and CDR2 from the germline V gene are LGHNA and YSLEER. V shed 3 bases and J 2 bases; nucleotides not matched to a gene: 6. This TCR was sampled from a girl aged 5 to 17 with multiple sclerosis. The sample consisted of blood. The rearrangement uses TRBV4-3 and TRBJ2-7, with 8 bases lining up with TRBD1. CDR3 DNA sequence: TGCGCCAGCAGCCAGGAGACAGGGGCTACCTACGAGCAGTACTTC. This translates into CASSQETGATYEQYF.